The 9 T cell receptor beta chains listed next were all sequenced from one sample in a study of blood T cell repertoires in COVID-19. Assay used: immunoSEQ multiplex PCR; TCRdb lists only in-frame clones, some missing. Of around 210,000 clones listed, about 88% are singletons. The material sequenced was peripheral blood. The source of these receptors is a man aged 45-60 years with COVID-19, enrolled during active disease.

V and J are TRBV2 and TRBJ1-1; 8 bases fit TRBD1. Germline V gene data show CDR1 as SNHLY and CDR2 as FYNNEI. This CDR3 comprises 14 residues. V gave up 4 bases and J gave up 3 bases; unmatched junction bases: 4. This CDR3 is CASSGTGPDTEAFF. The CDR3, as DNA: TGTGCCAGCAGTGGGACAGGGCCGGACACTGAAGCTTTCTTT. Combining the CDR3 with reference TRBV2 and TRBJ1-1 gives the whole variable domain EPEVTQTPSHQVTQMGQEVILRCVPISNHLYFYWYRQILGQKVEFLVSFYNNEISEKSEIFDDQFSVERPDGSNFTLKIRSTKLEDSAMYFCASSGTGPDTEAFFGQGTRLTVV.

The genes are TRBV4-2 and TRBJ2-3; D is undetermined. The V gene lost 4 bases and the J gene lost 4 bases, with 15 bases spanning the gap. Germline CDR1 LGHNA, CDR2 YNFKEQ. The CDR3 has 15 amino acids. The CDR3 nucleotides read TGTGCCAGCAGCCGAGAAGGCCGACTTGCAGATACGCAGTATTTT. Its protein is CASSREGRLADTQYF.

This clone occurred once. The chain employs TRBV5-4 and TRBJ2-7; the match to TRBD2 covers 9 bases. The CDR3 has 15 amino acids. Germline V gene sequence: CDR1 SGHNT, CDR2 YYREEE (reference sequence). Germline trimming cut 4 bases from V and 2 bases from J; bases unmatched to any gene: 7. The CDR3 DNA reads TGTGCCAGCAGCCCCAGCGGGGGGACCACCTACGAGCAGTACTTC. Translation: CASSPSGGTTYEQYF. Full variable domain (outside the CDR3, taken from reference TRBV5-4 and TRBJ2-7): ETGVTQSPTHLIKTRGQQVTLRCSSQSGHNTVSWYQQALGQGPQFIFQYYREEENGRGNFPPRFSGLQFPNYSSELNVNALELDDSALYLCASSPSGGTTYEQYFGPGTRLTVT.

The V and J genes are TRBV10-2 and TRBJ2-1; 7 nucleotides match TRBD2. The CDR3 is 15 amino acids. Losses at the gene ends were 5 bases for V and 8 bases for J; bases not matched to a gene: 12. Germline values: CDR1 WSHSY, CDR2 SAAADI. CDR3 amino acids: CASSLRDPGGHEQFF. The CDR3 bases are TGCGCCAGCAGTCTCCGGGACCCGGGAGGTCATGAGCAGTTCTTC.

This chain connects TRBV14 to TRBJ2-7; 10 bases are a match to TRBD1. Germline-derived CDR1 and CDR2 are SGHDN and FVKESK. The CDR3 runs 15 residues. Trimming removed 3 bases from V and 3 bases from J; junction bases left unmatched: 5. CDR3 in DNA: TGTGCCAGCAGCCACCCGGGACAGGGGTTCTACGAGCAGTACTTC. This codes for CASSHPGQGFYEQYF.

V is TRBV9 and J is TRBJ1-2; D may be TRBD1 (6 bases). Germline V gene sequence: CDR1 SGDLS, CDR2 YYNGEE. This CDR3 spans 17 amino acids. The V end was cut by 3 bases, the J end by 5 bases, with 23 bases between. In nucleotides, the CDR3 is TGTGCCAGCAGCGGAGGGGGGGGGCGTAGCTCCGGATATGGCTACACCTTC. Amino acid sequence: CASSGGGGRSSGYGYTF.

CDR3 DNA sequence: TGTGCCAGCAGCTTATCCATCGGGGATAATGAAAAACTGTTTTTT. Translation: CASSLSIGDNEKLFF. The V and J genes are TRBV7-2 and TRBJ1-4; D is unresolved. Trimming took off 2 bases at V and 4 bases at J, with 11 bases between the two ends. The CDR3 has 15 residues. Germline CDR1 and CDR2: SGHTA and FQGNSA. Full variable domain (outside the CDR3, taken from reference TRBV7-2 and TRBJ1-4): GAGVSQSPSNKVTEKGKDVELRCDPISGHTALYWYRQSLGQGLEFLIYFQGNSAPDKSGLPSDRFSAERTGGSVSTLTIQRTQQEDSAVYLCASSLSIGDNEKLFFGSGTQLSVL.

The rearrangement uses TRBV24-1 and TRBJ2-3; D ambiguous. CDR1 is KGHDR, CDR2 SFDVKD, per germline. V lost 4 bases and J lost 2, with 6 bases in between. This CDR3 region has 13 residues. This chain's CDR3 is CATSDGVTDTQYF. The CDR3 coding sequence is TGTGCCACCAGTGACGGAGTCACAGATACGCAGTATTTT.

The J gene is TRBJ2-7, the V gene TRBV18; 10 bases are a match to TRBD2. Unmatched junction bases numbered 9, after V lost 2 bases and J lost 5 bases. The CDR3 consists of 16 residues. Per germline, CDR1 KGHSH and CDR2 LQKENI. The chain's CDR3 is CASSPRGAGGPDEQYF. CDR3 in DNA: TGTGCCAGCTCACCAAGGGGAGCGGGAGGGCCGGACGAGCAGTACTTC.